The present TCR beta chain was sequenced within a study of CD8 T cells in ankylosing spondylitis. CDR3 length equals 14 residues. Trimming removed 5 bases from V and 4 bases from J, with 14 bases in between. TCRdb re-called the 5' RACE reads through MiXCR, storing one row per CDR3 protein. Altogether about 300,000 distinct CDR3 sequences are present, less than 25% being singletons, with the ten largest covering 3.5%. The sample was blood, either unsorted or a sorted T cell fraction (not recorded which). The TCR originated in a female donor with ankylosing spondylitis or in good health (not recorded which). The chain has TRBV12-3 or TRBV12-4 and TRBJ1-1; possible D gene TRBD1, 5 bases. The CDR3 region is CASSVAGSATEAFF. The CDR3 DNA sequence: TGTGCCAGCAGTGTCGCAGGGTCCGCCACTGAAGCTTTCTTT.